The 20 T cell receptor beta chains below were found in one sample sequenced in a study of Ad26.COV2.S vaccination and SARS-CoV-2 variants. Regarding treatment: approximately 18 received Ad26.COV2.S at low or high dose, single or two shots; several received placebo; per-sample allocation not given. On day 63 after the first injection, vaccine and placebo recipients gave samples. The protocol was immunoSEQ multiplex PCR, while the TCRdb copy is restricted to in-frame clones and leaves out a portion. The sample has around 320,000 clones; just over 85% are singletons. This material consisted of peripheral blood, taken in a trial of Ad26.COV2.S vaccine versus placebo. All receptors come from a person between 18 and 65 years old who received the Ad26.COV2.S COVID-19 vaccine or a placebo.

This chain uses TRBV5-1 with TRBJ2-7; D call uncertain. Trimming shortened V by 1 base and J by 3 bases, and 8 bases separated the two germline ends. The CDR3 has 13 amino acids. CDR1 is SGHRS and CDR2 is YFSETQ in the germline V gene. The CDR3: CASSLRSDYEQYF. The CDR3 DNA reads TGCGCCAGCAGCTTGCGGTCGGACTACGAGCAGTACTTC.

This clone was recorded only once. V is TRBV7-2 and J is TRBJ2-2, with D unresolved. The ends were cut back, 5 bases at V and 4 bases at J, with 8 bases in the middle. Per the germline V gene, CDR1 is SGHTA and CDR2 is FQGNSA. CDR3 length equals 13 residues. CDR3 DNA sequence: TGTGCCAGCAGCGCATTTGTCACCGGGGAGCTGTTTTTT. Amino acids: CASSAFVTGELFF.

The chain is built from TRBV11-3 and TRBJ2-1; D gene ambiguous. Germline V gene sequence: CDR1 SGHNT, CDR2 YENEEA. The V and J ends lost 5 bases and 9 bases respectively, with 17 bases between them. The CDR3 covers 14 residues. The CDR3 DNA reads as TGTGCCAGCAGCCGAGAAGGAAGAACGGGTGAGCAGTTCTTC. It yields the protein CASSREGRTGEQFF.

The table lists this clone with a few counts. The rearrangement uses TRBV11-2 and TRBJ1-5; D may be TRBD1 (5 bases). Deletions cut 0 bases from V and 3 bases from J, with 9 bases between. The CDR3 has 15 residues. CDR1 SGHAT and CDR2 FQNNGV come from the germline V gene. Written as DNA, the CDR3 is TGTGCCAGCAGCTTAGAGGGGGGGGTCAATCAGCCCCAGCATTTT. Translated, it gives CASSLEGGVNQPQHF.

The chain uses TRBV6-6 and TRBJ2-2; no reliable D call. Germline loops: CDR1 MNHNY, CDR2 SVGAGI (reference sequence). The V gene lost 5 bases and the J gene lost 7 bases, with 11 bases spanning the gap. CDR3 size: 13 residues. CDR3 region: CASSPTHSGELFF. The CDR3 DNA follows: TGTGCCAGCAGTCCTACCCACAGCGGGGAGCTGTTTTTT.

As DNA, the CDR3 is TGTGCCAGCAGCTTAATAGGCGGCGCGGACTATGGCTACACCTTC. This encodes CASSLIGGADYGYTF. This chain joins TRBV7-9 and TRBJ1-2; D ambiguous. The V end lost 2 bases, the J end lost 3 bases, and 13 bases lay between the germline ends. The CDR3 is made up of 15 amino acids. Germline values: CDR1 SEHNR, CDR2 FQNEAQ (reference sequence).

The V call is TRBV19, the J call TRBJ2-3; 9 nucleotides align to TRBD1. The junction had 6 bases not matched to a gene; V was cut back by 5 bases and J by 3 bases. The CDR3 extends over 15 amino acids. The germline CDR1 and CDR2 sequences are LNHDA and SQIVND (reference sequence). The CDR3: CASSLGTGLTDTQYF. CDR3 DNA sequence: TGTGCCAGTAGTCTTGGGACAGGGTTAACAGATACGCAGTATTTT.

This clone was counted ten times or more. The chain is built from TRBV19 and TRBJ1-2; maybe TRBD1 (6 bases). CDR1 is LNHDA and CDR2 is SQIVND in the germline V gene (reference sequence). This CDR3 has 14 amino acids. The ends were cut back, 2 bases at V and 7 bases at J, with 14 bases in the middle. The CDR3 protein is CASSINRERSGYTF. CDR3 nucleotides: TGTGCCAGTAGTATAAACAGGGAAAGGTCTGGCTACACCTTC.

CDR3 sequence reads: CASSQERWSGGQFF. CDR3 bases: TGCGCCAGCAGCCAAGAAAGGTGGAGCGGGGGGCAGTTCTTC. The rearrangement joins TRBV4-3 to TRBJ2-1; TRBD2 agrees at 8 bases. The CDR3 totals 14 residues. Looked up from germline, CDR1 is LGHNA and CDR2 is YSLEER. V lost 0 bases, J lost 12 bases, and 7 bases stayed unmatched.

This chain's CDR3 is CASRNLADEQFF. In nucleotides, the CDR3 is TGTGCCAGCAGGAATCTAGCGGATGAGCAGTTCTTC. The V gene is TRBV2, the J gene TRBJ2-1; 7 nucleotides match TRBD2. Losses at the gene ends were 6 bases for V and 8 bases for J; bases not matched to a gene: 4. There are 12 residues in the CDR3. Per germline, CDR1 SNHLY and CDR2 FYNNEI.

This clone was found a few times. In DNA form, the CDR3 reads TGTGCCAGCAGTTCTAACAATCAGCCCCAGCATTTT. Its protein is CASSSNNQPQHF. This sequence joins TRBV6-5 and TRBJ1-5; the D is unclear. The CDR3 is 12 residues long. V lost 4 bases to trimming and J lost 3 bases, with 4 bases between them. The germline V gene encodes CDR1 MNHEY and CDR2 SVGAGI.

In DNA form, the CDR3 reads TGCGCCAGCAGCTTGGACACTAACCGGGAGTATGCCTACGAGCAGTACTTC. It specifies CASSLDTNREYAYEQYF. The chain couples TRBV5-1 to TRBJ2-7; D is perhaps TRBD2 (6 bases). CDR3 size: 17 residues. The V end was cut by 0 bases, the J end by 2 bases, with 18 bases between. Germline V gene sequence: CDR1 SGHRS, CDR2 YFSETQ.

V is TRBV6-6 and J is TRBJ1-5; D may be TRBD1 (6 bases). Germline V gene data show CDR1 as MNHNY and CDR2 as SVGAGI (reference sequence). V dropped 10 bases and J dropped 7 bases, with 20 bases sitting between them. This CDR3 region has 14 residues. The CDR3 region has the DNA TGTGCCACCCGAGAGGGGGGGGATGGGCAGCCCCAGCATTTT. It yields the protein CATREGGDGQPQHF.

The rearrangement joins TRBV18 to TRBJ2-1; 9 bases align to TRBD2. V lost 5 bases to trimming and J lost 5 bases; unmatched junction nucleotides: 4. The CDR3 has 14 residues. CDR1 is KGHSH, CDR2 LQKENI, per germline. In nucleotides, the CDR3 is TGTGCCAGCTCAAAAGCGGGGGGCGACAATGAGCAGTTCTTC. Its protein product is CASSKAGGDNEQFF.

This clone was found once. The chain is built from TRBV10-2 and TRBJ2-1, with D perhaps matching TRBD1 (5 bases). The CDR3 extends over 16 amino acids. Germline V gene lookup returns CDR1 WSHSY and CDR2 SAAADI. The V end lost 6 bases, the J end lost 5 bases, and 20 bases lay between the germline ends. DNA of the CDR3: TGCGCCAGCAGGACGACAGAAGGGCATATCAACAATGAGCAGTTCTTC. It codes for CASRTTEGHINNEQFF.

The V and J genes are TRBV11-2 and TRBJ2-5; D is unresolved. The germline gives CDR1 SGHAT, CDR2 FQNNGV. V shed 4 bases and J shed 5 bases, with 14 bases lying between them. This CDR3 spans 14 amino acids. This CDR3 is CASSSPSFGETQYF. For the CDR3, the DNA is TGTGCCAGCAGCTCCCCCTCGTTTGGGGAGACCCAGTACTTC.

This rearrangement joins TRBV6-2 or TRBV6-3 to TRBJ1-2, with 8 positions matching TRBD1. CDR1 and CDR2 from the germline V gene are MNHEY and SVGEGT. With 5 bases clipped from V and 3 bases from J, the junction kept 11 bases outside the gene matches. The CDR3 has 16 amino acids. The CDR3 is CASSRTDRGTDYGYTF. The CDR3 bases are TGTGCCAGCAGTCGTACCGACAGGGGCACTGACTATGGCTACACCTTC.

This clone appeared a few times. The rearrangement joins TRBV4-1 to TRBJ2-7; TRBD2 matches 7 bases. The CDR3 is made up of 18 amino acids. CDR1 and CDR2 from the germline V gene are MGHRA and YSYEKL. With V trimmed by 1 base and J by 1 base, 13 bases remained unmatched. The CDR3 protein is CASSQVIRTLRESYEQYF. The CDR3 DNA follows: TGCGCCAGCAGCCAAGTAATCCGGACTTTGCGGGAGTCCTACGAGCAGTACTTC.

The J gene is TRBJ2-6, the V gene TRBV30, with D unresolved. This CDR3 is 12 amino acids long. CDR1 GTSNPN and CDR2 SVGIG come from the germline V gene (reference sequence). V lost 7 bases and J 1 base, leaving 5 bases between the germline ends. The chain's CDR3 is CALLSGANVLTF. In DNA form, the CDR3 reads TGTGCCTTGTTATCTGGGGCCAACGTCCTGACTTTC.

This chain connects TRBV19 to TRBJ1-2; D is unclear. V shed 5 bases and J shed 8 bases, with 15 bases lying between them. This CDR3 contains 13 residues. Germline V gives CDR1 LNHDA, CDR2 SQIVND (reference sequence). The CDR3 nucleotides are TGTGCCAGTAGTGTCAACCTTGAGGGAGGCTACACCTTC. Translation gives CASSVNLEGGYTF.